Below are 24 T cell receptor beta chains sequenced from a single sample in a study of human T cells and chemical hapten exposure. The time point is: patch test 3, about 24 weeks after DPC sensitization. Treatment reported: therapeutic diphenylcyclopropenone sensitization with weekly scalp DPC. TCRdb reanalysed the RACE reads using MiXCR and keeps one entry per CDR3 protein. Of 95,000 to 150,000 distinct CDR3 sequences in the sample, around 11% were seen once. This material consisted of whole blood, taken in connection with sensitization to the hapten diphenylcyclopropenone (DPC). All receptors derive from a woman aged 45-60 years with alopecia areata. Some clones in this sample may be carry-over from other donors' samples.

This clonotype has more than one count but fewer than ten. The CDR3 loop is CASSSEGGEQYF. The CDR3 region has the DNA TGTGCCAGCAGTTCCGAGGGGGGTGAGCAGTACTTC. The chain combines TRBV12-3 or TRBV12-4 with TRBJ2-7; tentatively, D is TRBD1 or TRBD2 (6 bases each). The CDR3 covers 12 residues. The ends were cut back, 4 bases at V and 7 bases at J, with 11 bases in the middle.

The chain recombines TRBV30 with TRBJ1-5; a weak D match, TRBD1 (5 bases). The CDR3 length is 14 residues. V lost 3 bases and J 0 bases, leaving 9 bases between the germline ends. Germline V gene sequence: CDR1 GTSNPN, CDR2 SVGIG (reference sequence). CDR3 protein: CAWSTGHSNQPQHF. In DNA, the CDR3 is TGTGCCTGGAGCACTGGACATAGCAATCAGCCCCAGCATTTT.

At least ten counts were recorded for this clonotype. This chain joins TRBV5-1 and TRBJ2-5, with D unclear. V gave up 1 base and J gave up 3 bases, with 7 bases separating them. The CDR3 length is 13 residues. Looked up from germline, CDR1 is SGHRS and CDR2 is YFSETQ. CDR3 in DNA: TGCGCCAGCAGCTTGTGGTTAGAAGAGACCCAGTACTTC. It encodes CASSLWLEETQYF.

In DNA, the CDR3 is TGTGCCAGCAGTTTGAGACACTCAAACACTGAAGCTTTCTTT. It encodes CASSLRHSNTEAFF. This sequence joins TRBV12-3 or TRBV12-4 and TRBJ1-1; D not certain. The CDR3 extends over 14 amino acids. V was cut by 3 bases and J by 2 bases, with 10 bases left in between.

This clonotype occurred a few times. The gene calls are TRBV7-8 and TRBJ1-1; D gene ambiguous. Trimming shortened V by 5 bases and J by 2 bases, and 12 bases separated the two germline ends. The germline V gene has CDR1 SGHVS and CDR2 FQNEAQ. The CDR3 has 14 residues. The CDR3, as DNA: TGTGCCAGCAGCCAAGAGGTTTTTAACACTGAAGCTTTCTTT. Protein sequence: CASSQEVFNTEAFF.

This clonotype has just a few counts. The chain has TRBV3-1 and TRBJ2-3, with 9 positions matching TRBD2. This CDR3 is 15 amino acids long. V shed 1 base, J shed 1 base, and the junction held 0 bases outside the gene matches. Germline V gene data show CDR1 as LGHDT and CDR2 as YNNKEL (reference sequence). The CDR3 DNA reads as TGTGCCAGCAGCCAAGCTAGCGGGGGCACAGATACGCAGTATTTT. Translation gives CASSQASGGTDTQYF.

This clonotype was seen only a few times. The rearrangement joins TRBV6-2 or TRBV6-3 to TRBJ2-7; 11 bases align to TRBD1. With 6 bases clipped from V and 6 bases from J, the junction kept 7 bases outside the gene matches. The CDR3 length is 14 residues. CDR1 and CDR2 (germline): MNHEY, SVGEGT. As DNA, the CDR3 is TGTGCCAGCAGCCCCGGGACAGGGGGAACCGAGCAGTACTTC. Protein sequence: CASSPGTGGTEQYF.

A few counts support this clonotype. The J gene is TRBJ2-7, the V gene TRBV20-1; D not certain. From germline, CDR1 is DFQATT and CDR2 SNEGSKA (reference sequence). The CDR3 is made up of 16 amino acids. Trimming removed 0 bases from V and 3 bases from J, with 18 bases in between. The CDR3 loop is CSARDRMAGESYEQYF. Here the CDR3 DNA reads TGCAGTGCTAGAGATCGGATGGCAGGCGAGAGCTACGAGCAGTACTTC.

This clonotype was found a few times. The V call is TRBV10-3, the J call TRBJ1-6, with no clear D. Germline CDR1 reads ENHRY; CDR2 reads SYGVKD. The CDR3 extends over 14 amino acids. V was shortened by 6 bases and J by 5 bases, with 11 bases between the two germline ends. The CDR3 DNA reads TGTGCCATCAGGGATGACGGGGATAATTCACCCCTCCACTTT. It translates to CAIRDDGDNSPLHF.

The CDR3 DNA reads TGCAGTGCTAGGGGGGGACTGCAGCCCCAGCATTTT. It translates to CSARGGLQPQHF. The gene calls are TRBV20-1 and TRBJ1-5; D is possibly TRBD1 (5 bases). Per germline, CDR1 DFQATT and CDR2 SNEGSKA (reference sequence). Trimming stripped 3 bases from V and 7 bases from J, with 10 bases between. The CDR3 spans 12 residues.

This clonotype has only a few counts. V is TRBV4-2 and J is TRBJ1-5, with 7 bases lining up with TRBD1. The CDR3 extends over 15 amino acids. V shed 0 bases, J shed 4 bases, and the junction held 3 bases outside the gene matches. Germline V lookup: CDR1 LGHNA, CDR2 YNFKEQ. CDR3 coding DNA: TGTGCCAGCAGCCAAGAGGCAGGGGGGAATCAGCCCCAGCATTTT. Its translation: CASSQEAGGNQPQHF.

This clonotype was counted a few times. The chain uses TRBV4-1 and TRBJ2-7; 7 bases are shared with TRBD1. Germline lookup yields CDR1 MGHRA and CDR2 YSYEKL. The CDR3 has 14 amino acids. J was trimmed by 1 base and V by 5 bases; bases with no gene match: 5. The CDR3 region has the DNA TGCGCCAGCAGCAGCCGGGACAGATCCTACGAGCAGTACTTC. It codes for CASSSRDRSYEQYF.

At least ten counts were recorded for this clonotype. The rearrangement joins TRBV29-1 to TRBJ2-1; TRBD2 aligns across 12 bases. Germline CDR1 SQVTM, CDR2 ANQGSEA. The CDR3 consists of 15 residues. V dropped 7 bases and J dropped 8; count of bases not matched to a gene: 12. DNA for the CDR3: TGCAGCGGGTCCCGGGGGACTAGCGGGCCGGATGAGCAGTTCTTC. Translation: CSGSRGTSGPDEQFF.

In this sample, this clonotype turned up a few times. The chain couples TRBV28 to TRBJ2-1; TRBD1 might be the D (12 bases). Germline lookup yields CDR1 MDHEN and CDR2 SYDVKM. This CDR3 is built from 20 residues. V lost 5 bases and J lost 10, with 36 bases in between. The CDR3 region has the DNA TGTGCCAGCAGTCTTCCGGGACAGGGGGCGTCTAGCGGGAGGTTAAGGGAGCAGTTCTTC. It yields the protein CASSLPGQGASSGRLREQFF.

This chain joins TRBV6-5 and TRBJ1-1; D is possibly TRBD1 (6 bases). CDR3 size: 18 residues. Germline V gives CDR1 MNHEY, CDR2 SVGAGI. With 0 bases removed from V and 2 bases from J, the gap between germline ends came to 19 bases. CDR3 in DNA: TGTGCCAGCAGTTACTCACAGGGAAGGTTGGTGAGTAACACTGAAGCTTTCTTT. Protein product: CASSYSQGRLVSNTEAFF.

V and J are TRBV7-9 and TRBJ1-6, with a possible D match to TRBD1 (5 bases). The CDR3 has 16 residues. The germline V and J ends were trimmed by 5 bases and 5 bases, with 16 bases remaining between them. Germline assignment: CDR1 SEHNR and CDR2 FQNEAQ (reference sequence). CDR3 residues: CASSPKIPGNNSPLHF. Written as DNA, the CDR3 is TGTGCCAGCAGCCCAAAGATTCCAGGGAATAATTCACCCCTCCACTTT.

This chain links TRBV6-5 with TRBJ2-3, with 8 bases aligning to TRBD1. The V gene end was trimmed by 5 bases and the J gene end by 2 bases; junction bases not matched to a gene: 9. Per the germline V gene, CDR1 is MNHEY and CDR2 is SVGAGI. This CDR3 has 16 residues. In nucleotides, the CDR3 is TGTGCCAGCAGTCCGCGGACAGGGATAGTCACAGATACGCAGTATTTT. As protein: CASSPRTGIVTDTQYF.

This clonotype was observed at least ten times. The V and J genes are TRBV6-6 and TRBJ1-1; D is ambiguous. The CDR3 is 13 residues long. In germline, CDR1 is MNHNY, CDR2 SVGAGI (reference sequence). V dropped 6 bases and J dropped 4 bases, with 12 bases sitting between them. CDR3 coding DNA: TGTGCCAGCAGGGTTATCGGGAGCACTGAAGCTTTCTTT. As protein: CASRVIGSTEAFF.

A few counts support this clonotype. The rearrangement uses TRBV6-1 and TRBJ1-5; the D gene is possibly TRBD1 (6 bases). The CDR3 has 15 amino acids. Trimming took off 4 bases at V and 2 bases at J, with 12 bases between the two ends. The germline V gene has CDR1 MNHNS and CDR2 SASEGT. In DNA, the CDR3 is TGTGCCAGCAGTGTCCTGGGGGCCGGCAATCAGCCCCAGCATTTT. This codes for CASSVLGAGNQPQHF.

The chain is built from TRBV20-1 and TRBJ1-3, with 10 bases matching TRBD1. From germline, CDR1 is DFQATT and CDR2 SNEGSKA (reference sequence). Trimming removed 1 base from V and 4 bases from J; junction bases left unmatched: 4. The CDR3 covers 15 residues. The CDR3 nucleotides are TGCAGTGCTAGAGGACAGGGGGCTGGGGGAAACACCATATATTTT. Protein: CSARGQGAGGNTIYF.

V and J are TRBV6-6 and TRBJ1-1; 8 positions agree with TRBD1. V lost 1 base, J lost 4 bases, and 5 bases stayed unmatched. CDR3 length: 15 amino acids. Germline assignment: CDR1 MNHNY and CDR2 SVGAGI (reference sequence). In DNA form, the CDR3 reads TGTGCCAGCAGTTACTTCCCAGGGGGCATCACTGAAGCTTTCTTT. Amino acids: CASSYFPGGITEAFF.

This clonotype has just a few counts. This chain links TRBV6-2 or TRBV6-3 with TRBJ2-1; tentatively, D is TRBD2 (6 bases). Germline V gene sequence: CDR1 MNHEY, CDR2 SVGEGT. Trimming cost V 0 bases and J 0 bases, with 12 bases left between them. This CDR3 spans 17 amino acids. DNA of the CDR3: TGTGCCAGCAGTTACTCGGAGGGGCCCAGCTCCTACAATGAGCAGTTCTTC. Its translation is CASSYSEGPSSYNEQFF.

This clonotype has a handful of counts. The chain recombines TRBV2 with TRBJ2-6; D gene unclear. The CDR3 has 11 amino acids. Germline CDR1 and CDR2: SNHLY and FYNNEI. Trimming took 11 bases from V and 5 from J, leaving 7 bases between them. CDR3 residues: CASRRANVLTF. For the CDR3, the DNA is TGTGCCTCCAGACGGGCCAACGTCCTGACTTTC.

This rearrangement joins TRBV20-1 to TRBJ2-7; 11 bases agree with TRBD2. CDR1 is DFQATT and CDR2 is SNEGSKA in the germline V gene (reference sequence). There are 14 residues in the CDR3. With V trimmed by 2 bases and J by 5 bases, 5 bases remained unmatched. The CDR3 protein is CSARPSGGYDEQYF. In DNA form, the CDR3 reads TGCAGTGCTAGACCTAGCGGGGGGTACGACGAGCAGTACTTC.